This T cell receptor beta chain was recorded in a study of blood T cell repertoires in COVID-19. At the level of the study: COVID-19 samples collected from the United States, Italy and Spain covered acute and convalescent phases.

The length of the CDR3 is 14 residues. This clone was picked up a small number of times. Original analysis: By means of reference gene primer amplification, nucleated cell counts were estimated. The repertoire was sequenced with immunoSEQ multiplex PCR; TCRdb's copy has only in-frame clones and lacks some. The V and J calls and clone size were taken over from that table, and D and trimming were inferred from the DNA. The repertoire holds roughly 57,000 clones, around 77% seen once, with 3.2% in the top ten. The sample taken for sequencing was peripheral blood. The gene calls are TRBV21-1 and TRBJ1-2. TRBV21-1 is a pseudogene locus. This receptor was obtained from a man aged 60 to 75 with acute or convalescent COVID-19. As DNA, the CDR3 is TGTGCCAGCAGCAAACTAGATGTCGCCTATGGCTACACCTTC. Its protein product is CASSKLDVAYGYTF.